These 14 T cell receptor beta chains share one sample of origin, sequenced in a study of T cells after yellow fever vaccination. Each CDR3 protein gets one entry after TCRdb re-called the 5' RACE reads with MiXCR. The sample lists around 530,000 distinct CDR3 sequences, 17% occurring once. Sequenced material: PBMCs, taken 5 to 6 days after the first yellow fever vaccination. Source of these receptors: a man between 18 and 35 years old who received the YFV17D yellow fever vaccine.

This clonotype was counted between two and nine times. The J gene is TRBJ2-7, the V gene TRBV7-8, with a possible D match to TRBD1 (5 bases). Deletions cut 6 bases from V and 4 bases from J, with 10 bases between. CDR3 length: 12 amino acids. Germline CDR1 reads SGHVS; CDR2 reads FQNEAQ. The CDR3 bases are TGTGCCAGCAGAGATCCAGGGTACGAGCAGTACTTC. Its protein is CASRDPGYEQYF.

In its sample, this clonotype was seen a few times. The CDR3: CASSLTGAGGYQETQYF. CDR3 DNA sequence: TGTGCCAGCAGCCTGACAGGGGCAGGAGGGTATCAAGAGACCCAGTACTTC. The rearrangement links TRBV6-5 to TRBJ2-5; 8 nucleotides line up with TRBD1. The CDR3 covers 17 residues. V shed 6 bases and J 2 bases; nucleotides not matched to a gene: 14. Looked up from germline, CDR1 is MNHEY and CDR2 is SVGAGI.

This clonotype was observed a few times. The genes are TRBV27 and TRBJ2-7, with a possible D match to TRBD2 (6 bases). Germline V CDR1 and CDR2: MNHEY, SMNVEV (reference sequence). V was cut by 2 bases and J by 0 bases, with 14 bases left in between. The CDR3 totals 16 residues. The CDR3 reads CASSLGWDWSSYEQYF. CDR3 DNA: TGTGCCAGCAGTTTAGGTTGGGACTGGAGCTCCTACGAGCAGTACTTC.

The rearrangement joins TRBV19 to TRBJ2-7; the match to TRBD2 covers 11 bases. Losses at the gene ends were 3 bases for V and 2 bases for J; bases not matched to a gene: 6. Germline assignment: CDR1 LNHDA and CDR2 SQIVND (reference sequence). The CDR3 is 16 amino acids. CDR3 sequence: CASSIGRLAGTYEQYF. Here the CDR3 DNA reads TGTGCCAGTAGTATCGGCCGACTAGCGGGGACCTACGAGCAGTACTTC.

This chain joins TRBV11-2 and TRBJ2-6, with 9 bases identical to TRBD1. In germline, CDR1 is SGHAT, CDR2 FQNNGV. CDR3 length: 18 amino acids. Unmatched junction bases numbered 10, after V lost 4 bases and J lost 3 bases. The CDR3 region is CASSSPGTGQYGANVLTF. CDR3 nucleotides: TGTGCCAGCAGCTCGCCGGGGACAGGGCAATATGGGGCCAACGTCCTGACTTTC.

This clonotype was seen many times. V gene TRBV6-5 combines with J gene TRBJ1-5; tentative D call: TRBD1 (5 bases). This CDR3 has 14 residues. The V and J ends lost 4 bases and 4 bases respectively, with 11 bases between them. Germline V lookup: CDR1 MNHEY, CDR2 SVGAGI. The CDR3 loop is CASSSPGGNQPQHF. CDR3 nucleotide sequence: TGTGCCAGCAGTTCGCCGGGGGGGAATCAGCCCCAGCATTTT.

This clonotype appeared many times. The chain carries TRBV20-1 and TRBJ2-1; tentative D call: TRBD2 (6 bases). The CDR3 has 16 residues. Germline V CDR1 and CDR2: DFQATT, SNEGSKA (reference sequence). The ends were cut back, 0 bases at V and 6 bases at J, with 18 bases in the middle. CDR3 region: CSARDRAGLLTNEQFF. Written as DNA, the CDR3 is TGCAGTGCTAGAGATCGGGCGGGACTCCTTACCAATGAGCAGTTCTTC.

The V and J genes are TRBV3-1 and TRBJ2-3; 11 bases fit TRBD2. The germline CDR1 and CDR2 sequences are LGHDT and YNNKEL (reference sequence). The V gene end was trimmed by 4 bases and the J gene end by 0 bases; junction bases not matched to a gene: 9. CDR3 length: 18 residues. CDR3: CASSPRLAGTTSTDTQYF. The CDR3 DNA reads TGTGCCAGCAGCCCTAGACTAGCGGGAACGACCAGCACAGATACGCAGTATTTT.

This clonotype was counted a few times. The chain uses TRBV10-3 and TRBJ1-2; D is ambiguous. The CDR3 is 16 residues long. CDR1 is ENHRY and CDR2 is SYGVKD in the germline V gene. The ends were cut back, 6 bases at V and 2 bases at J, with 19 bases in the middle. CDR3 residues: CAISGHGLEGNYGYTF. CDR3 sequence (DNA): TGTGCCATCAGCGGCCACGGTCTTGAGGGAAACTATGGCTACACCTTC.

The rearrangement joins TRBV6-5 to TRBJ2-3; 7 bases are a match to TRBD1. The CDR3 loop spans 14 amino acids. CDR1 and CDR2 from the germline V gene are MNHEY and SVGAGI. J lost 5 bases, V lost 5 bases, and 7 bases had no gene match. CDR3 sequence (DNA): TGTGCCAGCAGTATACAGGGGAAGGAAGATACGCAGTATTTT. This encodes CASSIQGKEDTQYF.

This clonotype was counted at least ten times. This sequence joins TRBV9 and TRBJ2-5; D perhaps matches TRBD1 (5 bases). Germline assignment: CDR1 SGDLS and CDR2 YYNGEE. CDR3 length: 15 amino acids. V lost 0 bases and J lost 5, with 14 bases in between. CDR3: CASSVDGASGETQYF. Here the CDR3 DNA reads TGTGCCAGCAGCGTAGACGGAGCTTCAGGGGAGACCCAGTACTTC.

This clonotype has a handful of counts. The rearrangement uses TRBV14 and TRBJ1-6; D gene uncertain. V dropped 1 base and J dropped 0 bases, with 16 bases sitting between them. The CDR3 is 19 residues long. Germline CDR1 SGHDN, CDR2 FVKESK. The CDR3 reads CASSQARTPLSSYNSPLHF. CDR3 in DNA: TGTGCCAGCAGCCAAGCCCGGACTCCTTTGAGCTCCTATAATTCACCCCTCCACTTT.

As DNA, the CDR3 is TGTGCCAGCAGCCCCGGACGCTGGGACTATGGCTACACCTTC. Translated, it gives CASSPGRWDYGYTF. The V gene is TRBV6-1, the J gene TRBJ1-2; D is unclear. V dropped 6 bases and J dropped 3 bases, with 14 bases sitting between them. This CDR3 comprises 14 residues. Germline V gene lookup returns CDR1 MNHNS and CDR2 SASEGT.

This chain uses TRBV20-1 with TRBJ2-1, with D possibly TRBD2 on 5 matching bases. Germline lookup yields CDR1 DFQATT and CDR2 SNEGSKA (reference sequence). The CDR3 spans 12 residues. Trimming shortened V by 3 bases and J by 9 bases, and 12 bases separated the two germline ends. The chain's CDR3 is CSASDSGIEQFF. The CDR3 nucleotides are TGCAGTGCTAGTGACTCGGGGATTGAGCAGTTCTTC.